A single sample gave rise to the 29 T cell receptor beta chains below, sequenced in a study of OX40 agonist ivuxolimab in advanced cancers. Libraries were prepared through the immunoSEQ multiplex PCR assay. TCRdb provides this immuneACCESS table in a form limited to in-frame rearrangements. Some clones are lacking; in checked studies, under half of them reflect an unresolved V gene, and why the rest are absent is not known. A total of 80,000 or so clones appear in this sample, about 88% of them only once. The top ten constitute roughly 8% of the sample. This sample comprised CD4+ or CD8+ T cells sorted from blood, obtained in a trial of the OX40 agonist ivuxolimab. Receptors were obtained from an adult with an advanced solid tumor such as melanoma, head and neck, liver or kidney cancer.

The chain combines TRBV15 with TRBJ2-2; TRBD2 agrees at 15 bases. J gave up 0 bases and V 9 bases, and 11 bases lay outside the gene matches. This CDR3 spans 19 amino acids. CDR1 and CDR2 (germline): LNHNV, YYDKDF (reference sequence). The CDR3: CATTARTSGRAANTGELFF. As DNA, the CDR3 is TGTGCCACAACAGCGAGGACTAGCGGGAGGGCAGCGAACACCGGGGAGCTGTTTTTT.

V and J are TRBV6-6 and TRBJ1-1; 9 bases match TRBD1. The CDR3 contains 15 residues. V was clipped by 4 bases and J by 5 bases; unmatched bases: 8. Germline V gives CDR1 MNHNY, CDR2 SVGAGI (reference sequence). In DNA form, the CDR3 reads TGTGCCAGCAGTTCGGACAGGGGAAAGAAAACTGAAGCTTTCTTT. Translating it yields CASSSDRGKKTEAFF.

V and J are TRBV10-2 and TRBJ2-1; 7 nucleotides line up with TRBD1. V lost 4 bases, J lost 5 bases, and 5 bases stayed unmatched. There are 14 residues in the CDR3. Germline V CDR1 and CDR2: WSHSY, SAAADI. CDR3 bases: TGCGCCAGCAGTGGGCCGACAGGGAACAATGAGCAGTTCTTC. Protein product: CASSGPTGNNEQFF.

The genes are TRBV12-2 and TRBJ2-7; the DNA was not used to check the table's D call, TRBD1. TRBV12-2 is designated a pseudogene. The CDR3 spans 17 residues. The CDR3 sequence is CASRLALGTGPNYEQYF. CDR3 DNA sequence: TGTGCAAGTCGCTTAGCCCTAGGGACAGGACCAAACTACGAGCAGTACTTC.

The chain joins TRBV5-4 to TRBJ1-5; 7 bases are a match to TRBD1. From germline, CDR1 is SGHNT and CDR2 YYREEE (reference sequence). V trimming: 4 bases; J trimming: 3 bases; junction bases outside the gene matches: 7. The CDR3 is 15 amino acids. In nucleotides, the CDR3 is TGTGCCAGCAGCCCCGGGACAGACACCAATCAGCCCCAGCATTTT. The encoded protein is CASSPGTDTNQPQHF.

V usage is TRBV7-9 and J usage is TRBJ1-3, with 12 bases identical to TRBD1. The CDR3 extends over 16 amino acids. Germline lookup yields CDR1 SEHNR and CDR2 FQNEAQ (reference sequence). Trimming took 3 bases from V and 7 from J; bases not matched to a gene: 7. The CDR3 bases are TGTGCCAGCAGCTTGTGGGGGACAGGGGGCAAGAACACCATATATTTT. Residues: CASSLWGTGGKNTIYF. The whole variable domain, remainder taken from reference TRBV7-9 and TRBJ1-3, is DTGVSQNPRHKITKRGQNVTFRCDPISEHNRLYWYRQTLGQGPEFLTYFQNEAQLEKSRLLSDRFSAERPKGSFSTLEIQRTEQGDSAMYLCASSLWGTGGKNTIYFGEGSWLTVV.

This sequence joins TRBV6-5 and TRBJ1-4; 10 bases are shared with TRBD1. The CDR3 covers 14 residues. The germline V gene has CDR1 MNHEY and CDR2 SVGAGI. V was pared by 6 bases and J by 8 bases, with 6 bases of the junction left unmatched. CDR3: CASSVTGGGEKLFF. The CDR3 nucleotides read TGTGCCAGCAGCGTGACAGGGGGCGGCGAAAAACTGTTTTTT.

This clone appeared a few times. The chain combines TRBV30 with TRBJ1-4; D is unresolved. The CDR3 sequence is 15 residues long. Looked up from germline, CDR1 is GTSNPN and CDR2 is SVGIG (reference sequence). The ends were cut back, 3 bases at V and 8 bases at J, with 19 bases in the middle. DNA of the CDR3: TGTGCCTGGAGCCCCCCGACCGGGCTTAGGGAAAAACTGTTTTTT. This translates into CAWSPPTGLREKLFF.

The rearrangement joins TRBV6-5 to TRBJ1-2; D is ambiguous. This CDR3 region has 13 residues. Germline CDR1 and CDR2: MNHEY and SVGAGI. V was pared by 0 bases and J by 9 bases, with 11 bases between. This chain's CDR3 is CASSYSIGVRYTF. The CDR3 DNA follows: TGTGCCAGCAGTTACTCGATCGGGGTTCGCTACACCTTC.

The rearrangement links TRBV7-9 to TRBJ2-3, with D perhaps matching TRBD1 (5 bases). V was clipped by 5 bases and J by 4 bases, with 10 bases between them. Germline V gene data show CDR1 as SEHNR and CDR2 as FQNEAQ (reference sequence). The CDR3 is 13 residues long. The CDR3 DNA reads as TGTGCCAGCAGCACCAGGGTCGCAGATACGCAGTATTTT. Translated: CASSTRVADTQYF. Drawing the rest from reference TRBV7-9 and TRBJ2-3, the complete variable domain is DTGVSQNPRHKITKRGQNVTFRCDPISEHNRLYWYRQTLGQGPEFLTYFQNEAQLEKSRLLSDRFSAERPKGSFSTLEIQRTEQGDSAMYLCASSTRVADTQYFGPGTRLTVL.

The V and J genes are TRBV5-1 and TRBJ2-3; D might be TRBD1 (5 bases). The length of the CDR3 is 13 residues. Trimming stripped 7 bases from V and 5 bases from J, with 14 bases between. CDR1 is SGHRS, CDR2 YFSETQ, per germline. CDR3 residues: CASGKGVKDTQYF. The DNA for the CDR3 is TGCGCCAGCGGGAAAGGGGTCAAAGATACGCAGTATTTT.

This clone showed up just once. The chain has TRBV5-6 and TRBJ2-1, with 13 bases fitting TRBD2. CDR3 length: 15 amino acids. The junction had 5 bases not matched to a gene; V was cut back by 4 bases and J by 7 bases. In germline, CDR1 is SGHDT, CDR2 YYEEEE. The CDR3 loop reads CASSPGLAGENEQFF. The CDR3 bases are TGTGCCAGCAGCCCTGGACTAGCGGGAGAAAATGAGCAGTTCTTC. The full variable domain, rest sourced from reference TRBV5-6 and TRBJ2-1, is DAGVTQSPTHLIKTRGQQVTLRCSPKSGHDTVSWYQQALGQGPQFIFQYYEEEERQRGNFPDRFSGHQFPNYSSELNVNALLLGDSALYLCASSPGLAGENEQFFGPGTRLTVL.

The CDR3 nucleotides are TGTGCCAGTAGTCGAGGGGCTCAGCCCCAGCATTTT. It translates to CASSRGAQPQHF. The J gene is TRBJ1-5, the V gene TRBV19; maybe TRBD1 (5 bases). Germline V gene data show CDR1 as LNHDA and CDR2 as SQIVND (reference sequence). Trimming removed 5 bases at V and 6 bases at J, with 8 bases between. CDR3 length: 12 residues. The full variable domain, its missing parts supplied by reference TRBV19 and TRBJ1-5, is DGGITQSPKYLFRKEGQNVTLSCEQNLNHDAMYWYRQDPGQGLRLIYYSQIVNDFQKGDIAEGYSVSREKKESFPLTVTSAQKNPTAFYLCASSRGAQPQHFGDGTRLSIL.

The chain joins TRBV28 to TRBJ2-7; D unresolved. V shed 4 bases and J shed 4 bases, with 20 bases lying between them. CDR1 MDHEN and CDR2 SYDVKM come from the germline V gene. The CDR3 has 16 amino acids. The CDR3 protein is CASSSLRSYPVYEQYF. For the CDR3, the DNA is TGTGCCAGCAGTTCCCTGAGAAGTTATCCTGTTTACGAGCAGTACTTC.

This chain links TRBV7-2 with TRBJ1-4; no clear D. The germline V and J ends were trimmed by 1 base and 6 bases, with 6 bases remaining between them. Germline V gene sequence: CDR1 SGHTA, CDR2 FQGNSA. The CDR3 has 13 amino acids. The CDR3 DNA follows: TGTGCCAGCAGCTTAGAGCCTCATGAAAAACTGTTTTTT. It yields the protein CASSLEPHEKLFF.

This clone was recorded once. The V gene is TRBV6-5, the J gene TRBJ2-7, with no clear D. Germline V gene data show CDR1 as MNHEY and CDR2 as SVGAGI. CDR3 length: 13 amino acids. V gave up 6 bases and J gave up 0 bases, with 9 bases separating them. The CDR3 here is CASSRAGSYEQYF. The CDR3 DNA reads as TGTGCCAGCAGCCGCGCCGGCTCCTACGAGCAGTACTTC.

This clone was seen a single time. V usage is TRBV2 and J usage is TRBJ2-3, with D possibly TRBD2 on 5 matching bases. Germline-derived CDR1 and CDR2 are SNHLY and FYNNEI. The germline V and J ends were trimmed by 7 bases and 2 bases, with 7 bases remaining between them. The CDR3 runs to 12 residues. The CDR3 bases are TGTGCCAGCACCGGGAACACAGATACGCAGTATTTT. This gives the protein CASTGNTDTQYF.

This sequence joins TRBV6-6 and TRBJ1-1; weak D call: TRBD1 (5 bases). CDR3 size: 14 residues. V lost 0 bases to trimming and J lost 8 bases, with 13 bases between them. CDR1 and CDR2 from the germline V gene are MNHNY and SVGAGI (reference sequence). In nucleotides, the CDR3 is TGTGCCAGCAGTTACTCTGGGGACTTGGGGGAAGCTTTCTTT. Translation: CASSYSGDLGEAFF.

The chain joins TRBV9 to TRBJ1-5; no definite D call. Germline values: CDR1 SGDLS, CDR2 YYNGEE. With 0 bases removed from V and 4 bases from J, the gap between germline ends came to 8 bases. This CDR3 is 14 amino acids long. This CDR3 reads CASSVGLSNQPQHF. In DNA, the CDR3 is TGTGCCAGCAGCGTAGGTCTCAGTAATCAGCCCCAGCATTTT.

The V and J genes are TRBV27 and TRBJ1-3; D gene unclear. Trimming took 5 bases from V and 1 from J, leaving 9 bases between them. This CDR3 spans 14 amino acids. Germline lookup yields CDR1 MNHEY and CDR2 SMNVEV (reference sequence). CDR3 in amino acids: CASSASRSGNTIYF. In nucleotides, the CDR3 is TGTGCCAGCAGTGCCTCTAGGTCTGGAAACACCATATATTTT.

The J gene is TRBJ1-3, the V gene TRBV28; weak D call: TRBD1 (5 bases). Germline V gene data show CDR1 as MDHEN and CDR2 as SYDVKM. The CDR3 length is 15 residues. The ends were cut back, 5 bases at V and 0 bases at J, with 11 bases in the middle. The CDR3 loop reads CASSPPRVSGNTIYF. The CDR3 DNA follows: TGTGCCAGCAGTCCCCCCAGGGTCTCTGGAAACACCATATATTTT.

The chain combines TRBV27 with TRBJ2-1, with 9 bases aligning to TRBD1. This CDR3 contains 16 residues. Germline-derived CDR1 and CDR2 are MNHEY and SMNVEV (reference sequence). V gave up 6 bases and J gave up 4 bases; unmatched junction bases: 10. CDR3 in DNA: TGTGCCAGCAGCTATCCCTCCGGGACAGGGTACAATGAGCAGTTCTTC. This encodes CASSYPSGTGYNEQFF.

CDR3 sequence reads: CASSPGQSYEQYF. In nucleotides, the CDR3 is TGTGCCAGCAGCCCGGGACAGTCCTACGAGCAGTACTTC. This chain connects TRBV11-3 to TRBJ2-7, with 7 bases fitting TRBD1. V lost 5 bases and J lost 1; bases outside the gene matches: 2. The CDR3 sequence is 13 residues long. Germline V gene lookup returns CDR1 SGHNT and CDR2 YENEEA. The full variable domain, completed using reference TRBV11-3 and TRBJ2-7, is EAGVVQSPRYKIIEKKQPVAFWCNPISGHNTLYWYLQNLGQGPELLIRYENEEAVDDSQLPKDRFSAERLKGVDSTLKIQPAELGDSAVYLCASSPGQSYEQYFGPGTRLTVT.

V is TRBV6-5 and J is TRBJ2-1; no clear D. CDR3 length: 14 residues. CDR1 and CDR2 from the germline V gene are MNHEY and SVGAGI. V was pared by 6 bases and J by 5 bases, with 14 bases between. For the CDR3, the DNA is TGTGCCAGCAGCCGGTCAGCCCGGGACAATGAGCAGTTCTTC. Translating gives CASSRSARDNEQFF.

This chain connects TRBV7-2 to TRBJ1-5, with TRBD1 matching 8 bases. The CDR3 runs 15 residues. The junction had 9 bases not matched to a gene; V was cut back by 5 bases and J by 6 bases. Germline CDR1 and CDR2: SGHTA and FQGNSA. CDR3 coding DNA: TGTGCCAGCAGCATTGTGACAGGGGAGGCTCAGCCCCAGCATTTT. Protein sequence: CASSIVTGEAQPQHF.

The J gene is TRBJ1-5, the V gene TRBV7-9; D gene uncertain. The V gene's germline CDR1 is SEHNR and CDR2 FQNEAQ (reference sequence). The CDR3 loop spans 14 amino acids. Trimming cost V 5 bases and J 4 bases, with 12 bases left between them. The CDR3 loop reads CASSRTGSNQPQHF. As DNA, the CDR3 is TGTGCCAGCAGCCGAACGGGCTCTAATCAGCCCCAGCATTTT.

This chain links TRBV4-1 with TRBJ2-7; TRBD2 agrees at 16 bases. CDR3 length: 17 amino acids. V shed 8 bases and J 5 bases; nucleotides not matched to a gene: 12. Germline V gene data show CDR1 as MGHRA and CDR2 as YSYEKL. The chain's CDR3 is CASHPGLAGGPTHEQYF. CDR3 coding DNA: TGCGCCAGCCATCCGGGACTAGCGGGAGGGCCGACCCACGAGCAGTACTTC.

This clone occurred once. J is TRBJ2-5 and V is TRBV4-1; D is ambiguous. The germline gives CDR1 MGHRA, CDR2 YSYEKL. This CDR3 is built from 14 residues. V gave up 1 base and J gave up 4 bases, with 10 bases separating them. The CDR3, as DNA: TGCGCCAGCAGCCAAGTCCCCACAGCAGAGACCCAGTACTTC. This encodes CASSQVPTAETQYF.

The V call is TRBV4-1, the J call TRBJ1-1; D gene uncertain. The CDR3 has 15 amino acids. CDR1 MGHRA and CDR2 YSYEKL come from the germline V gene. V shed 1 base and J shed 6 bases, with 15 bases lying between them. CDR3 sequence (DNA): TGCGCCAGCAGCCAAGCCTCGACCCCGGGCGCTGAAGCTTTCTTT. It translates to CASSQASTPGAEAFF.